The present TCR beta chain was sequenced within a study of blood T cells in healthy people across ages. Regarding the study as a whole: Versus aged donors, long-lived donors had higher diversity and more naive CD4+ cells.

The CDR3 runs 16 residues. Germline-derived CDR1 and CDR2 are SGHVS and FNYEAQ. The V and J ends lost 1 base and 13 bases, in that order; junction bases with no gene match: 14. Concerning this clonotype itself: The antigen remains undetermined.

A second PCR of roughly 7 to 11 cycles used a sample-barcoded 5' primer and a J-beta primer mix. A single record per CDR3 protein comes from TCRdb applying MiXCR to the 5' RACE reads. The table shows 1.5 million to 2 million distinct CDR3 sequences, with about 28% occurring only once. The sequence was collected from a woman in her 30s in good health. Sequencing input: blood. This chain links TRBV7-6 with TRBJ2-1; the match to TRBD1 covers 9 bases. The CDR3 bases are TGTGCCAGCAGCTTAGTGGGGACAGGGATACAAGAGACCCAGTTCTTC. Translated: CASSLVGTGIQETQFF. The full variable domain, in which reference TRBV7-6 and TRBJ2-1 provide the parts outside the CDR3, is GAGVSQSPRYKVTKRGQDVALRCDPISGHVSLYWYRQALGQGPEFLTYFNYEAQQDKSGLPNDRFSAERPEGSISTLTIQRTEQRDSAMYRCASSLVGTGIQETQFFGPGTRLTVL.